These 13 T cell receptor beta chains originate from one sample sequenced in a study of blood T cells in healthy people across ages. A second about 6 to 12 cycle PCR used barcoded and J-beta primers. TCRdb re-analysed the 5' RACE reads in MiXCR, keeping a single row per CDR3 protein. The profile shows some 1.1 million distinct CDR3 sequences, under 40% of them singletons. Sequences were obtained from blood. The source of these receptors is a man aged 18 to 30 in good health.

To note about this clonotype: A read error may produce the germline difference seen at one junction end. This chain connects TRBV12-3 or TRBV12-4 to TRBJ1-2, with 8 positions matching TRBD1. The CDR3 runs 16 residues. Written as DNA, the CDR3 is TGTGCCAACAGTCGTCCGGGACAGGAGGTCAACTATGGCTACACCTTC. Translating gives CANSRPGQEVNYGYTF.

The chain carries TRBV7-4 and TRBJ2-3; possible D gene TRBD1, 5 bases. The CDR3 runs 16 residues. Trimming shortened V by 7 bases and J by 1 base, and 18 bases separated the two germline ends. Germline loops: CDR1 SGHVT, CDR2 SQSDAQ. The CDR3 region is CASIRVPDICTDTQYF. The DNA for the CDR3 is TGTGCCAGCATCCGAGTCCCGGACATCTGCACAGATACGCAGTATTTT.

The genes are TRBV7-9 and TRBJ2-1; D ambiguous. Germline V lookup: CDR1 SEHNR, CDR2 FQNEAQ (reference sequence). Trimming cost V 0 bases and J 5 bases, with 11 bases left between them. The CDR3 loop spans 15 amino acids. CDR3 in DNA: TGTGCCAGCAGCTTAGCAGGGTCAGCAGACAATGAGCAGTTCTTC. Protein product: CASSLAGSADNEQFF. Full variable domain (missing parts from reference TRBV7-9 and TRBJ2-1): DTGVSQNPRHKITKRGQNVTFRCDPISEHNRLYWYRQTLGQGPEFLTYFQNEAQLEKSRLLSDRFSAERPKGSFSTLEIQRTEQGDSAMYLCASSLAGSADNEQFFGPGTRLTVL.

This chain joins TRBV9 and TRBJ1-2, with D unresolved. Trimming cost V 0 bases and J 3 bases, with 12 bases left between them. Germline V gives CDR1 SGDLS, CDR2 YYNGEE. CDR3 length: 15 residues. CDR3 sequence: CASSVEEGLYYGYTF. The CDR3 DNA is TGTGCCAGCAGCGTAGAGGAGGGTTTATACTATGGCTACACCTTC.

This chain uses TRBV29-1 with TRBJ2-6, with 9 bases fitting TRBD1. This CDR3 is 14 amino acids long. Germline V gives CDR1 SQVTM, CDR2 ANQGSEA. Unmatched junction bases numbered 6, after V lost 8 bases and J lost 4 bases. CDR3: CSIQGANGANVLTF. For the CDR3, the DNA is TGCAGCATACAGGGGGCGAACGGGGCCAACGTCCTGACTTTC.

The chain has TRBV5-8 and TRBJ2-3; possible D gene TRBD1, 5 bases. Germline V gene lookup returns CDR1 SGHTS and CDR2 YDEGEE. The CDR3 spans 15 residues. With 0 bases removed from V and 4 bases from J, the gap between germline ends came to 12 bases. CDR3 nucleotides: TGTGCCAGCAGCTTGGATCCAGGCAGGGCAGATACGCAGTATTTT. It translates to CASSLDPGRADTQYF.

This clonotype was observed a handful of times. The CDR3 reads CASSYSRGQRGYTF. In DNA form, the CDR3 reads TGTGCCAGCAGTTACTCGCGAGGGCAAAGAGGCTACACCTTC. This sequence joins TRBV6-5 and TRBJ1-2; no reliable D call. CDR3 size: 14 residues. CDR1 MNHEY and CDR2 SVGAGI come from the germline V gene. The ends were cut back, 0 bases at V and 8 bases at J, with 13 bases in the middle.

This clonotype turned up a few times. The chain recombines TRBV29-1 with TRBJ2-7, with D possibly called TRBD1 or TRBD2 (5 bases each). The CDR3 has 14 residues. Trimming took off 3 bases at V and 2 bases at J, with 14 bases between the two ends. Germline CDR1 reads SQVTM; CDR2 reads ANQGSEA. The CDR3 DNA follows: TGCAGCGTTGAGGGCCCGGGGACCGCCTACGAGCAGTACTTC. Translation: CSVEGPGTAYEQYF.

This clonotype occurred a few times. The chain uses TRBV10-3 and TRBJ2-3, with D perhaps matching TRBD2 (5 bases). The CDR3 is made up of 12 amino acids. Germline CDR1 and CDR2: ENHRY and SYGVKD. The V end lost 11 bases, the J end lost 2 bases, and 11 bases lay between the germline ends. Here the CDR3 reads CAGSGNTDTQYF. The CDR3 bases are TGTGCCGGGTCGGGGAACACAGATACGCAGTATTTT.

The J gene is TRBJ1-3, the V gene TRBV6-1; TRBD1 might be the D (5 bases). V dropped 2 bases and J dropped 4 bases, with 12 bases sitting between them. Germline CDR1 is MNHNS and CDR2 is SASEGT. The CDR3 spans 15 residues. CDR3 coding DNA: TGTGCCAGCAGTGAAAGGCCCAGGGCCGGAAACACCATATATTTT. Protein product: CASSERPRAGNTIYF.

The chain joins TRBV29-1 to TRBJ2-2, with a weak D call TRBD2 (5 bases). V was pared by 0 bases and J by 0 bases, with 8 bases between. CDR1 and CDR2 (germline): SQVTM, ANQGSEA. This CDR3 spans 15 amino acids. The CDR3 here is CSVEEEGTNTGELFF. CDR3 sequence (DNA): TGCAGCGTTGAAGAAGAGGGAACGAACACCGGGGAGCTGTTTTTT.

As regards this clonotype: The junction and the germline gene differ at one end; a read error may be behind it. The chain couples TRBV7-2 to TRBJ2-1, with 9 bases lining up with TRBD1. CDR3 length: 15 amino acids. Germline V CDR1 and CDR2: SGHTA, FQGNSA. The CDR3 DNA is TGTGCCAGCGGCTTACAATTTACAGGGGGCGATGAGCAGTTCTTC. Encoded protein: CASGLQFTGGDEQFF.

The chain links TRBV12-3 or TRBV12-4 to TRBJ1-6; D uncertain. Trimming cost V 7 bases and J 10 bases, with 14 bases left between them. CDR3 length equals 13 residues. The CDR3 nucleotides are TGTGCCAGCAACCCCGGGGTTGGGTCACCCCTCCACTTT. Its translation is CASNPGVGSPLHF.